The next 32 T cell receptor beta chains were all read from a single sample in a study of human T cells and chemical hapten exposure. The time point is: patch test 1, 2 weeks after DPC sensitization. Stated treatment: therapeutic diphenylcyclopropenone sensitization with weekly scalp DPC. Total RNA extraction was carried out from unfractionated whole blood. Using its own MiXCR run on the RACE reads, TCRdb lists one record per CDR3 protein. The sample holds 40,000 to 50,000 distinct CDR3 sequences; around 3.8% are singletons and the top ten take roughly 24%. The sample here was whole blood, taken in connection with sensitization to the hapten diphenylcyclopropenone (DPC). The receptors shown here come from a man between 45 and 60 years old with alopecia areata. Some clones in this sample may be carry-over from other donors' samples.

The chain has TRBV3-1 and TRBJ1-5; maybe TRBD1 (5 bases). The V gene's germline CDR1 is LGHDT and CDR2 YNNKEL (reference sequence). The length of the CDR3 is 15 residues. Trimming took 2 bases from V and 6 from J, leaving 14 bases between them. CDR3 coding DNA: TGTGCCAGCAGCCAATCGTGGGGGGGGAGTCAGCCCCAGCATTTT. This gives the protein CASSQSWGGSQPQHF.

This clonotype was seen many times. The chain is built from TRBV5-1 and TRBJ2-7; D gene ambiguous. This CDR3 has 13 residues. Germline-derived CDR1 and CDR2 are SGHRS and YFSETQ. V was pared by 0 bases and J by 4 bases, with 8 bases between. The CDR3 is CASSLEALYEQYF. In DNA form, the CDR3 reads TGCGCCAGCAGCTTGGAGGCCCTTTACGAGCAGTACTTC.

This clonotype came up many times. The chain joins TRBV3-1 to TRBJ1-5, with D unresolved. Germline V CDR1 and CDR2: LGHDT, YNNKEL (reference sequence). V lost 0 bases and J lost 7, with 4 bases in between. CDR3 length equals 12 residues. As DNA, the CDR3 is TGTGCCAGCAGCCAAGAGAGGCAGCCCCAGCATTTT. This codes for CASSQERQPQHF.

This clonotype was seen at least ten times. The chain has TRBV5-1 and TRBJ2-7, with D possibly matching TRBD1 (6 bases). This CDR3 contains 14 residues. The germline V gene has CDR1 SGHRS and CDR2 YFSETQ. The V and J ends lost 6 bases and 4 bases respectively, with 17 bases between them. Here the CDR3 DNA reads TGCGCCAGCAAAACGATGACAGGACCTTACGAGCAGTACTTC. Translating gives CASKTMTGPYEQYF. Full variable domain (missing parts from reference TRBV5-1 and TRBJ2-7): KAGVTQTPRYLIKTRGQQVTLSCSPISGHRSVSWYQQTPGQGLQFLFEYFSETQRNKGNFPGRFSGRQFSNSRSEMNVSTLELGDSALYLCASKTMTGPYEQYFGPGTRLTVT.

On this clonotype: This clone may be a read error of a much larger clone one base away. The chain recombines TRBV6-5 with TRBJ2-3; D unclear. This CDR3 is built from 14 residues. Germline CDR1 reads MNHEY; CDR2 reads SVGAGI. The V gene lost 2 bases and the J gene lost 1 base, with 7 bases spanning the gap. CDR3 sequence (DNA): TGTGCCAGCAGTTACGTGGAAGGCACAGATACGCAGTATTTT. Protein sequence: CASSYVEGTDTQYF.

Many counts were recorded for this clonotype. V usage is TRBV28 and J usage is TRBJ1-2, with D hard to call. Looked up from germline, CDR1 is MDHEN and CDR2 is SYDVKM. The length of the CDR3 is 14 residues. Trimming pared 1 base from V and 0 bases from J, leaving 6 bases between. CDR3 coding DNA: TGTGCCAGCAGTTTATCCCCAGCTAACTATGGCTACACCTTC. It specifies CASSLSPANYGYTF.

This clonotype was detected ten times or more. This chain joins TRBV12-3 or TRBV12-4 and TRBJ1-2, with TRBD1 as a possible D gene (6 bases). This CDR3 region has 13 residues. V lost 6 bases and J lost 7, with 15 bases in between. CDR3 sequence (DNA): TGTGCCAGCAGCCCACAGGGAGCTGGTGGCTACACCTTC. Protein product: CASSPQGAGGYTF.

This clonotype was seen repeatedly, ten times or more. The CDR3 here is CASRALGALLLSGANVLTF. The CDR3, as DNA: TGTGCCAGCAGGGCCTTAGGGGCCCTACTCCTCTCTGGGGCCAACGTCCTGACTTTC. The gene calls are TRBV27 and TRBJ2-6; D might be TRBD1 (5 bases). The V gene's germline CDR1 is MNHEY and CDR2 SMNVEV (reference sequence). V lost 6 bases, J lost 0 bases, and 21 bases lay in between. The CDR3 sequence is 19 residues long.

This clonotype was picked up many times. The rearrangement links TRBV3-1 to TRBJ2-4; D perhaps matches TRBD1 (7 bases). The CDR3 extends over 13 amino acids. The ends were cut back, 7 bases at V and 1 base at J, with 8 bases in the middle. The germline V gene has CDR1 LGHDT and CDR2 YNNKEL (reference sequence). The CDR3 bases are TGTGCCAGCACAGGGGGGGCCAAAAACATTCAGTACTTC. This gives the protein CASTGGAKNIQYF.

This clonotype was counted at least ten times. The CDR3: CSVTRQGTSYEQYF. CDR3 DNA: TGCAGCGTTACACGACAGGGAACTTCCTACGAGCAGTACTTC. The rearrangement joins TRBV29-1 to TRBJ2-7; TRBD1 matches at 7 bases. This CDR3 contains 14 residues. Germline V gene lookup returns CDR1 SQVTM and CDR2 ANQGSEA. J gave up 1 base and V 5 bases, and 8 bases lay outside the gene matches.

This clonotype was seen at least ten times. The chain couples TRBV11-2 to TRBJ1-2; possibly TRBD1 for D (6 bases). V shed 5 bases and J shed 9 bases, with 16 bases lying between them. Germline V lookup: CDR1 SGHAT, CDR2 FQNNGV. The CDR3 spans 13 residues. CDR3 loop: CASSPGQSVSYTF. For the CDR3, the DNA is TGTGCCAGCAGCCCTGGACAGAGCGTGAGCTACACCTTC. Looking up the rest from reference TRBV11-2 and TRBJ1-2 gives the full variable domain: EAGVAQSPRYKIIEKRQSVAFWCNPISGHATLYWYQQILGQGPKLLIQFQNNGVVDDSQLPKDRFSAERLKGVDSTLKIQPAKLEDSAVYLCASSPGQSVSYTFGSGTRLTVV.

This clonotype was counted ten times or more. The chain combines TRBV5-1 with TRBJ2-3, with D possibly being TRBD1 (5 bases). There are 14 residues in the CDR3. V lost 4 bases and J lost 0, with 9 bases in between. Germline CDR1 SGHRS, CDR2 YFSETQ. In DNA, the CDR3 is TGCGCCAGCAGCACAGGATCTAGCACAGATACGCAGTATTTT. Amino acid sequence: CASSTGSSTDTQYF.

There are many counts of this clonotype. This chain links TRBV29-1 with TRBJ2-7, with D perhaps being TRBD1 or TRBD2 (5 bases each). Trimming removed 4 bases at V and 10 bases at J, with 14 bases between. Germline V gene lookup returns CDR1 SQVTM and CDR2 ANQGSEA. This CDR3 is 11 amino acids long. The CDR3 DNA sequence: TGCAGCGTTGTAACCGGGGCGATCCAGTACTTC. It translates to CSVVTGAIQYF.

In its sample, this clonotype was seen many times. The CDR3 nucleotides are TGTGCCAGCAGTACCCGGACAGTCCAAGAGACCCAGTACTTC. Translation gives CASSTRTVQETQYF. The chain links TRBV6-2 or TRBV6-3 to TRBJ2-5; possibly TRBD1 for D (6 bases). Germline CDR1 and CDR2: MNHEY and SVGEGT. The CDR3 sequence is 14 residues long. The V end was cut by 5 bases, the J end by 1 base, with 11 bases between.

This clonotype has at least ten counts. The chain combines TRBV3-1 with TRBJ2-4, with 9 bases lining up with TRBD1. Germline V gene sequence: CDR1 LGHDT, CDR2 YNNKEL (reference sequence). The CDR3 covers 21 residues. The trim removed 0 bases at V and 0 bases at J, leaving 15 bases unmatched. The CDR3 loop reads CASSQDFRGQGDELAKNIQYF. In nucleotides, the CDR3 is TGTGCCAGCAGCCAAGACTTCCGGGGACAGGGCGACGAACTAGCCAAAAACATTCAGTACTTC.

This clonotype was observed at least ten times. The V call is TRBV20-1, the J call TRBJ2-3; unclear D gene. Germline assignment: CDR1 DFQATT and CDR2 SNEGSKA (reference sequence). V was cut by 0 bases and J by 4 bases, with 11 bases left in between. This CDR3 has 14 amino acids. The CDR3, as DNA: TGCAGTGCTAGAGATTCGTCCGTTGCAGATACGCAGTATTTT. Translated, it gives CSARDSSVADTQYF.

The chain combines TRBV28 with TRBJ1-5, with D possibly being TRBD1 (6 bases). The CDR3 has 12 residues. V was pared by 11 bases and J by 3 bases, with 11 bases between. Germline CDR1 reads MDHEN; CDR2 reads SYDVKM. The CDR3 sequence: CAADSINQPQHF. The CDR3 DNA follows: TGTGCCGCGGACAGCATCAATCAGCCCCAGCATTTT. Drawing the rest from reference TRBV28 and TRBJ1-5, the complete variable domain is DVKVTQSSRYLVKRTGEKVFLECVQDMDHENMFWYRQDPGLGLRLIYFSYDVKMKEKGDIPEGYSVSREKKERFSLILESASTNQTSMYLCAADSINQPQHFGDGTRLSIL.

This clonotype was seen ten or more times. J is TRBJ1-3 and V is TRBV25-1; 7 nucleotides agree with TRBD1. Germline values: CDR1 MGHDK, CDR2 SYGVNS. V shed 8 bases and J 2 bases; nucleotides not matched to a gene: 6. The CDR3 is made up of 14 amino acids. The CDR3 here is CASGTGAPGNTIYF. The CDR3 DNA sequence: TGTGCCAGCGGCACAGGGGCTCCTGGAAACACCATATATTTT.

This clonotype appeared many times. This rearrangement joins TRBV9 to TRBJ2-3; 8 bases align to TRBD2. Germline assignment: CDR1 SGDLS and CDR2 YYNGEE. V lost 0 bases and J lost 1; bases outside the gene matches: 4. This CDR3 has 16 amino acids. The DNA of the CDR3 is TGTGCCAGCAGCGTAGCACCGACTAGCGGCACAGATACGCAGTATTTT. Protein: CASSVAPTSGTDTQYF.

This clonotype has a count of ten or more. This chain joins TRBV11-2 and TRBJ2-6; D unclear. The CDR3 consists of 13 residues. Germline V CDR1 and CDR2: SGHAT, FQNNGV. V lost 1 base and J lost 3, with 1 base in between. CDR3 protein: CASSLGGANVLTF. CDR3 nucleotides: TGTGCCAGCAGCTTAGGTGGGGCCAACGTCCTGACTTTC.

This clonotype was counted at least ten times. The chain is built from TRBV20-1 and TRBJ2-7, with 9 nucleotides matching TRBD2. The CDR3 length is 15 residues. Germline V lookup: CDR1 DFQATT, CDR2 SNEGSKA (reference sequence). V trimming: 3 bases; J trimming: 2 bases; junction bases outside the gene matches: 8. The CDR3 is CSARMREGGTYEQYF. The CDR3 DNA reads as TGCAGTGCTAGGATGCGGGAGGGCGGCACCTACGAGCAGTACTTC.

Many counts were recorded for this clonotype. The J gene is TRBJ2-1, the V gene TRBV2; 9 bases align to TRBD2. CDR3 length: 15 residues. V lost 4 bases and J lost 4; bases outside the gene matches: 5. CDR1 SNHLY and CDR2 FYNNEI come from the germline V gene. CDR3 DNA sequence: TGTGCCAGCAGTGTTGATAGCGGGAGTTACAATGAGCAGTTCTTC. Amino acid sequence: CASSVDSGSYNEQFF.

The table lists this clonotype with many counts. The gene calls are TRBV7-9 and TRBJ2-7; D uncertain. The germline CDR1 and CDR2 sequences are SEHNR and FQNEAQ (reference sequence). Trimming shortened V by 3 bases and J by 3 bases, and 9 bases separated the two germline ends. This CDR3 is 13 amino acids long. The CDR3 DNA reads TGTGCCAGCAGCTTCGGCGGCGTCTACGAGCAGTACTTC. Protein product: CASSFGGVYEQYF.

This clonotype was seen ten or more times. The chain employs TRBV10-3 and TRBJ1-2; TRBD1 matches at 10 bases. Trimming at V came to 3 bases and at J to 4 bases, leaving 8 bases not matched to a gene. The germline V gene encodes CDR1 ENHRY and CDR2 SYGVKD. This CDR3 has 16 amino acids. For the CDR3, the DNA is TGTGCCATCAGTGACTCCACGACAGGGGGCGTCTATGGCTACACCTTC. Translated: CAISDSTTGGVYGYTF.

The chain employs TRBV5-4 and TRBJ1-4; a weak D match, TRBD1 (6 bases). The CDR3 consists of 14 residues. Germline assignment: CDR1 SGHNT and CDR2 YYREEE (reference sequence). V was cut by 3 bases and J by 8 bases, with 14 bases left in between. CDR3 in amino acids: CASSYDRINEKLFF. CDR3 bases: TGTGCCAGCAGCTACGACAGGATTAACGAAAAACTGTTTTTT.

This clonotype showed up many times. The chain joins TRBV6-1 to TRBJ1-2; TRBD1 is a possible D gene (5 bases). The V and J ends lost 3 bases and 8 bases respectively, with 10 bases between them. From germline, CDR1 is MNHNS and CDR2 SASEGT. This CDR3 is 12 amino acids long. The CDR3, as DNA: TGTGCCAGCAGTGACGGGGGACTGGGCTACACCTTC. Its protein is CASSDGGLGYTF.

This clonotype has a count of ten or more. The chain couples TRBV2 to TRBJ1-2, with 7 nucleotides matching TRBD1. The CDR3 runs to 13 residues. The germline CDR1 and CDR2 sequences are SNHLY and FYNNEI. The ends lost 6 bases at V and 5 bases at J; junction bases unmatched: 6. The CDR3: CASRRPQGYGYTF. CDR3 coding DNA: TGTGCCAGCAGACGCCCACAGGGGTATGGCTACACCTTC. Filled out from reference TRBV2 and TRBJ1-2, the complete variable domain reads EPEVTQTPSHQVTQMGQEVILRCVPISNHLYFYWYRQILGQKVEFLVSFYNNEISEKSEIFDDQFSVERPDGSNFTLKIRSTKLEDSAMYFCASRRPQGYGYTFGSGTRLTVV.

There are many counts of this clonotype. The rearrangement joins TRBV20-1 to TRBJ1-2; TRBD1 might be the D (5 bases). CDR1 and CDR2 (germline): DFQATT, SNEGSKA (reference sequence). The V gene lost 3 bases and the J gene lost 5 bases, with 19 bases spanning the gap. This CDR3 is 15 amino acids long. The CDR3 sequence: CSARSGGDGRYGYTF. The CDR3 bases are TGCAGTGCTAGGTCGGGGGGGGACGGTAGATATGGCTACACCTTC.

This clonotype was seen repeatedly, ten times or more. V gene TRBV25-1 combines with J gene TRBJ1-1; D perhaps matches TRBD1 (5 bases). Trimming removed 1 base at V and 4 bases at J, with 7 bases between. CDR3 size: 13 residues. The germline V gene encodes CDR1 MGHDK and CDR2 SYGVNS. The CDR3 is CASSELGGTEAFF. Written as DNA, the CDR3 is TGTGCCAGCAGTGAATTGGGGGGCACTGAAGCTTTCTTT.

This clonotype came up many times. This sequence joins TRBV29-1 and TRBJ2-5; 13 bases match TRBD2. J lost 4 bases, V lost 5 bases, and 1 base had no gene match. CDR1 is SQVTM, CDR2 ANQGSEA, per germline. This CDR3 region has 13 residues. CDR3 residues: CSVRLAGGETQYF. The CDR3 DNA is TGCAGCGTTCGACTAGCGGGAGGAGAGACCCAGTACTTC.

This clonotype appeared many times. The chain links TRBV5-4 to TRBJ2-3, with D possibly being TRBD2 (5 bases). From germline, CDR1 is SGHNT and CDR2 YYREEE (reference sequence). V dropped 0 bases and J dropped 0 bases, with 14 bases sitting between them. This CDR3 region has 17 residues. DNA for the CDR3: TGTGCCAGCAGCTTGGCCGGGCGGGCGCCTAGCACAGATACGCAGTATTTT. Translated: CASSLAGRAPSTDTQYF. The full variable domain, rest sourced from reference TRBV5-4 and TRBJ2-3, is ETGVTQSPTHLIKTRGQQVTLRCSSQSGHNTVSWYQQALGQGPQFIFQYYREEENGRGNFPPRFSGLQFPNYSSELNVNALELDDSALYLCASSLAGRAPSTDTQYFGPGTRLTVL.

The table lists this clonotype with many counts. The rearrangement links TRBV20-1 to TRBJ2-7; D uncertain. V dropped 0 bases and J dropped 0 bases, with 12 bases sitting between them. There are 15 residues in the CDR3. CDR1 is DFQATT and CDR2 is SNEGSKA in the germline V gene (reference sequence). The CDR3 DNA is TGCAGTGCTAGAGACCGCAGATTTCCCTCCTACGAGCAGTACTTC. Protein: CSARDRRFPSYEQYF.